The rows below give T cell receptor beta chains drawn from one sample of a study of cytomegalovirus exposure and HLA in healthy donors. Only in-frame clones appear in the TCRdb table, and some are missing; sequencing was by immunoSEQ multiplex PCR. The listing contains about 59,000 clones. The source material was PBMCs. Source of these receptors: a man aged 30 to 39 in good health and CMV-seropositive. CDR3s include the opening cysteine and the closing phenylalanine or tryptophan. The D gene is left open where the match is weak.

14	-	TRBV4-1	TRBJ2-5	CASSQGLRAGTQYF	TGCGCCAGCAGCCAAGGTCTCAGAGCGGGGACCCAGTACTTC
15	TRBD2	TRBV9	TRBJ2-1	CASSGSGASYNEQFF	TGTGCCAGCAGCGGTAGCGGGGCATCCTACAATGAGCAGTTCTTC
14	-	TRBV30	TRBJ1-1	CAWRGGGVDTEAFF	TGTGCCTGGAGAGGGGGGGGAGTGGACACTGAAGCTTTCTTT
15	TRBD2	TRBV5-1	TRBJ2-5	CASSLGGSGRSTQYF	TGCGCCAGCAGCTTGGGTGGTAGCGGGAGGTCAACCCAGTACTTC
15	-	TRBV10-3	TRBJ2-7	CAIRAGLVPGGEQYF	TGTGCCATCAGGGCAGGGTTGGTTCCCGGGGGCGAGCAGTACTTC
16	-	TRBV5-4	TRBJ1-2	CASSPGPRGAYYGYTF	TGTGCCAGCAGCCCCGGACCCCGGGGGGCCTACTATGGCTACACCTTC
15	TRBD2	TRBV30	TRBJ2-1	CAWSVRIAGGGEQFF	TGTGCCTGGAGTGTACGGATAGCGGGAGGGGGTGAGCAGTTCTTC
17	TRBD2	TRBV5-1	TRBJ2-5	CASSWGAGRGDGETQYF	TGCGCCAGCAGCTGGGGGGCCGGGCGGGGGGACGGAGAGACCCAGTACTTC
16	-	TRBV30	TRBJ1-2	CAWSGRRDTFYAGYTF	TGTGCCTGGAGTGGCCGCCGGGACACTTTCTATGCTGGCTACACCTTC
11	-	TRBV28	TRBJ2-5	CASSRAETQYF	TGTGCCAGCAGTCGAGCGGAGACCCAGTACTTC
17	TRBD2	TRBV18	TRBJ2-6	CASSQTGGESGANVLTF	TGTGCCAGCTCACAAACCGGGGGGGAATCTGGGGCCAACGTCCTGACTTTC
15	-	TRBV2	TRBJ2-7	CASSEIGKVGYEQYF	TGTGCCAGCAGTGAAATCGGGAAAGTGGGCTACGAGCAGTACTTC
14	-	TRBV19	TRBJ1-2	CASSPADTRFGYTF	TGTGCCAGTAGTCCGGCGGACACTCGATTCGGCTACACCTTC